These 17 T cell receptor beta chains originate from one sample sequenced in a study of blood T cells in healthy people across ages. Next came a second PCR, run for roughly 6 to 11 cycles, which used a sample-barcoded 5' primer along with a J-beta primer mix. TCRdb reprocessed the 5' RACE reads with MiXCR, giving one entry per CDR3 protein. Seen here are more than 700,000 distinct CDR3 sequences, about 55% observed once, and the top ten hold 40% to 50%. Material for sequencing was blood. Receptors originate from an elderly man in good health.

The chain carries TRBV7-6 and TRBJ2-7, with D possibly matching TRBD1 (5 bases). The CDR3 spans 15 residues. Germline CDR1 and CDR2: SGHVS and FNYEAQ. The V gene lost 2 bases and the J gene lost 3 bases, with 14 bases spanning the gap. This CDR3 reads CASSLIATDGYEQYF. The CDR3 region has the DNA TGTGCCAGCAGCTTAATCGCGACAGACGGCTACGAGCAGTACTTC.

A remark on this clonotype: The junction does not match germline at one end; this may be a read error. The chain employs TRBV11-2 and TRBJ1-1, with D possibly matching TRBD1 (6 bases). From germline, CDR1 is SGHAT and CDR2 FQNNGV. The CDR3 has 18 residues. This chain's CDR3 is CTSSSAPRTDRDDTEAFF. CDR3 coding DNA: TGTACCAGCAGCTCAGCGCCCAGGACAGACCGGGATGACACTGAAGCTTTCTTT.

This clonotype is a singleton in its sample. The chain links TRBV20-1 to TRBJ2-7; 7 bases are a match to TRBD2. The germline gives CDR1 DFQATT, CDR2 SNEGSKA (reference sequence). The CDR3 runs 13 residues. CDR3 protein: CVQRASGGNEQYF. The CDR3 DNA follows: TGCGTCCAGAGGGCTAGCGGAGGGAATGAGCAGTACTTC.

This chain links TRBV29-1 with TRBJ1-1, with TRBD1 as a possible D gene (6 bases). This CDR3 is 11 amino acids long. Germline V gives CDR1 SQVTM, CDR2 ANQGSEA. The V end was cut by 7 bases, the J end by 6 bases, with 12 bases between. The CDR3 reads CSATQGPEAFF. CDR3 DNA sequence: TGCAGCGCGACACAGGGACCTGAAGCTTTCTTT. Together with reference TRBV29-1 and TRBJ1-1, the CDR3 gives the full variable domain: SAVISQKPSRDICQRGTSLTIQCQVDSQVTMMFWYRQQPGQSLTLIATANQGSEATYESGFVIDKFPISRPNLTFSTLTVSNMSPEDSSIYLCSATQGPEAFFGQGTRLTVV.

CDR3 DNA: TGTGCCAGCAGTTACGCGGCCAGGGAGTATGGCTACACCTTC. Translating it yields CASSYAAREYGYTF. The genes are TRBV6-5 and TRBJ1-2, with a tentative D call TRBD1 (5 bases). Deletions cut 2 bases from V and 5 bases from J, with 12 bases between. This CDR3 comprises 14 residues. Germline V lookup: CDR1 MNHEY, CDR2 SVGAGI.

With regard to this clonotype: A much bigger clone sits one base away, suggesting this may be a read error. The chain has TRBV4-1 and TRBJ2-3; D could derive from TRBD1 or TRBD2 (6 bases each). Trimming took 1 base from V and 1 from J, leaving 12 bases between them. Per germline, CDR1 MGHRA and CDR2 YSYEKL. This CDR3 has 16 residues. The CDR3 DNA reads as TGCGCCAGCAGCCAAGTTTCCGGGGGCGGCACAGATACGCAGTATTTT. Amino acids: CASSQVSGGGTDTQYF.

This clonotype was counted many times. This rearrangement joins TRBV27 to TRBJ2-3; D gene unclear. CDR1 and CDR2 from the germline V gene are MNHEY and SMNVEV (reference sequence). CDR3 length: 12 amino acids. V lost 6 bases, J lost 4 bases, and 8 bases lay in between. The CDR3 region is CASSPDPDTQYF. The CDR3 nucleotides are TGTGCCAGCAGCCCGGACCCAGATACGCAGTATTTT.

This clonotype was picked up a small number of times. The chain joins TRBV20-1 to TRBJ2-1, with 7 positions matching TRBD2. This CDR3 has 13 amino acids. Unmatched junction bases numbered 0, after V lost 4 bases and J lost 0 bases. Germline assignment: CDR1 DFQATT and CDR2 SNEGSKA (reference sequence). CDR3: CSATSGSYNEQFF. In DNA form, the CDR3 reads TGCAGTGCTACTAGCGGCTCCTACAATGAGCAGTTCTTC.

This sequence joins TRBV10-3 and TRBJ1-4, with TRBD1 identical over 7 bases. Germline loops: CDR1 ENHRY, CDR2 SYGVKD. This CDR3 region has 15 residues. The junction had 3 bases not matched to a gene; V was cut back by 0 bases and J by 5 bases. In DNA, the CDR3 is TGTGCCATCAGTGAGTCCGACAGGGAAAATGAAAAACTGTTTTTT. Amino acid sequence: CAISESDRENEKLFF.

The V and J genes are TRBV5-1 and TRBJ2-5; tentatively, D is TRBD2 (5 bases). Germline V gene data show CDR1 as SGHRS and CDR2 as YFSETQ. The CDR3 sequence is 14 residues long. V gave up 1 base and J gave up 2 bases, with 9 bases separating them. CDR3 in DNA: TGCGCCAGCAGCTTGTACGGGGTTCAAGAGACCCAGTACTTC. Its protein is CASSLYGVQETQYF.

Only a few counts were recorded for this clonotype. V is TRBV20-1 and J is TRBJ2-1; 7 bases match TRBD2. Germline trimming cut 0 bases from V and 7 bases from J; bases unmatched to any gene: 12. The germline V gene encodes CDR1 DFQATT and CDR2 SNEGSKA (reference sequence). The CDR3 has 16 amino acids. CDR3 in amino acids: CSARDLLMPAGNEQFF. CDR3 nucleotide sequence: TGCAGTGCTAGAGATCTTCTTATGCCAGCGGGGAATGAGCAGTTCTTC.

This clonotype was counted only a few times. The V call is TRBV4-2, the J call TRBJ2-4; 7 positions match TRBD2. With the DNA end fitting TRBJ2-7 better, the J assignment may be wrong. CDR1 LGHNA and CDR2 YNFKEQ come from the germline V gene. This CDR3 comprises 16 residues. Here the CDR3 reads CASSQDLGLRDYEQYF. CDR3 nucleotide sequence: TGTGCCAGCAGCCAAGACTTGGGACTACGGGACTACGAGCAGTACTTC.

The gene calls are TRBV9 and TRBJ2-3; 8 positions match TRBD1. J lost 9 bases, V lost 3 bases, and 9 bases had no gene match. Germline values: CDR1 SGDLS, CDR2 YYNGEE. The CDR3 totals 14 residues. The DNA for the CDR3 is TGTGCCAGCAGCGACCTAGGACAGGGTGGGACGCAGTATTTT. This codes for CASSDLGQGGTQYF.

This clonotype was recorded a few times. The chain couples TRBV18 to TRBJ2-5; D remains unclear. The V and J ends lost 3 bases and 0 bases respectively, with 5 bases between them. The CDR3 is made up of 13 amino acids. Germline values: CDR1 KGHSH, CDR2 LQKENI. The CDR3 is CASSPRNQETQYF. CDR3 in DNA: TGTGCCAGCTCACCCAGGAACCAAGAGACCCAGTACTTC.

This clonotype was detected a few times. The CDR3 nucleotides read TGTGCCAGCAGCGTAGCCGGGCTAGTTTACAATGAGCAGTTCTTC. Translated, it gives CASSVAGLVYNEQFF. V gene TRBV9 combines with J gene TRBJ2-1; no reliable D call. This CDR3 region has 15 residues. Per germline, CDR1 SGDLS and CDR2 YYNGEE. The ends were cut back, 0 bases at V and 4 bases at J, with 11 bases in the middle.

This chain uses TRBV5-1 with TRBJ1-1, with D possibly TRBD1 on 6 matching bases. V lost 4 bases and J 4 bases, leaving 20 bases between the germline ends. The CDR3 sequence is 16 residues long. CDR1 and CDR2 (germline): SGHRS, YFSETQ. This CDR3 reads CASSPQTQGLSTEAFF. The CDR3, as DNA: TGCGCCAGCAGCCCTCAGACCCAGGGGCTCTCCACTGAAGCTTTCTTT.

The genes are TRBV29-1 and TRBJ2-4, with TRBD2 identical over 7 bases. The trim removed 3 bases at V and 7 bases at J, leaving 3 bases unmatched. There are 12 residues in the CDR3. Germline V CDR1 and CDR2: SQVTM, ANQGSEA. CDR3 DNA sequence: TGCAGCGTTGACGCGGGAGAGAACATTCAGTACTTC. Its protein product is CSVDAGENIQYF.